These T cell receptor beta chains were read from a single sample in a study of T cell repertoires in cytomegalovirus infection. Their cognate antigens are unknown. One entry per CDR3 protein, called by TCRdb with MiXCR from the reads. The data hold about 900,000 distinct CDR3 sequences, with less than 40% observed a single time. This sample comprised cultured CD8+ T cells from PBMCs, obtained from culture after CMV antigen stimulation. The receptors were gathered from a human donor in good health (CMV status not recorded). Some clones in this sample may be carry-over from other donors' samples. The CDR3 runs from the conserved cysteine through the conserved F or W. The order of the fields is clone size, D gene, J gene, V gene, CDR3 protein, CDR3 DNA. A D gene is named only where the DNA matches it firmly. Size values are once, few and many counts, or a class for expanded clones, and some rows have none.

size: NA
D: NA
J: TRBJ2-5
V: TRBV6-8
CDR3: CASSPITGYQETQYF
DNA: TGTGCCAGCAGTCCCATTACAGGGTACCAAGAGACCCAGTACTTC

size: once
D: NA
J: TRBJ2-7
V: TRBV6-6
CDR3: CASSYLASRDEQYF
DNA: TGTGCCAGCAGTTACCTAGCTAGCAGGGACGAGCAGTACTTC

size: few
D: NA
J: TRBJ2-2
V: TRBV11-1
CDR3: CASSHRPGLSAGELFF
DNA: TGTGCCAGCAGTCATCGACCGGGACTCAGCGCCGGGGAGCTGTTTTTT

size: NA
D: NA
J: TRBJ2-5
V: TRBV5-1
CDR3: CASSLAGAWSETQYF
DNA: TGCGCCAGCAGCTTGGCCGGAGCCTGGTCGGAGACCCAGTACTTC

size: NA
D: TRBD2
J: TRBJ2-3
V: TRBV10-3
CDR3: CAITEVAGELDTQYF
DNA: TGTGCCATAACCGAGGTAGCGGGGGAATTAGATACGCAGTATTTT

size: NA
D: NA
J: TRBJ2-3
V: TRBV6-2/TRBV6-3
CDR3: CASSYVDLSTDTQYF
DNA: TGTGCCAGCAGTTACGTCGACCTAAGCACAGATACGCAGTATTTT

size: few
D: NA
J: TRBJ1-2
V: TRBV12-3/TRBV12-4
CDR3: CASSIGANYGYTF
DNA: TGTGCCAGCTCGATTGGGGCTAACTATGGCTACACCTTC

size: NA
D: TRBD1
J: TRBJ1-5
V: TRBV20-1
CDR3: CSARDRGRGVGHQPQHF
DNA: TGCAGTGCTAGAGATAGGGGGCGCGGAGTCGGTCACCAGCCCCAGCATTTT

size: NA
D: NA
J: TRBJ1-1
V: TRBV6-1
CDR3: CASSEERWSRDTEAFF
DNA: TGTGCCAGCAGTGAAGAGAGATGGAGTAGAGACACTGAAGCTTTCTTT

size: NA
D: TRBD2
J: TRBJ2-2
V: TRBV12-3/TRBV12-4
CDR3: CASSSSGGRGSGELFF
DNA: TGTGCCAGCAGTTCTAGCGGGGGCCGGGGGTCCGGGGAGCTGTTTTTT

size: NA
D: NA
J: TRBJ2-3
V: TRBV6-5
CDR3: CASTQDGESTDTQYF
DNA: TGTGCCAGCACCCAAGATGGGGAGAGCACAGATACGCAGTATTTT

size: NA
D: TRBD2
J: TRBJ2-1
V: TRBV12-3/TRBV12-4
CDR3: CASSPSGGGRFNEQFF
DNA: TGTGCCAGCAGCCCTTCGGGGGGGGGGCGGTTCAATGAGCAGTTCTTC

size: few
D: NA
J: TRBJ1-1
V: TRBV6-2/TRBV6-3
CDR3: CASSYHLGGASEAFF
DNA: TGTGCCAGCAGTTACCATCTGGGGGGCGCGTCTGAAGCTTTCTTT

size: NA
D: NA
J: TRBJ2-7
V: TRBV19
CDR3: CASSPSGQVYEQYF
DNA: TGTGCCAGTAGCCCATCTGGACAAGTCTACGAGCAGTACTTC

size: few
D: TRBD1
J: TRBJ1-5
V: TRBV6-1
CDR3: CASRGTADQPQHF
DNA: TGTGCCAGTAGAGGGACAGCAGATCAGCCCCAGCATTTT

size: once
D: NA
J: TRBJ1-5
V: TRBV6-6
CDR3: CASSYFDRDNQPQHF
DNA: TGTGCCAGCAGTTACTTTGACAGAGATAATCAGCCCCAGCATTTT

size: once
D: NA
J: TRBJ1-1
V: TRBV4-1
CDR3: CASSQEPGATEAFF
DNA: TGCGCCAGCAGCCAAGAGCCAGGGGCGACTGAAGCTTTCTTT

size: NA
D: NA
J: TRBJ1-2
V: TRBV11-2
CDR3: CASSLEGPFNYGYTF
DNA: TGTGCCAGCAGCTTAGAGGGGCCATTTAACTATGGCTACACCTTC

size: NA
D: NA
J: TRBJ1-1
V: TRBV6-1
CDR3: CASSESIPARSEAFF
DNA: TGTGCCAGCAGTGAATCGATACCGGCGAGGAGTGAAGCTTTCTTT

size: NA
D: TRBD2
J: TRBJ2-1
V: TRBV7-8
CDR3: CASGLRTSVNEQFF
DNA: TGTGCCAGCGGACTCAGGACTAGCGTTAATGAGCAGTTCTTC

size: NA
D: NA
J: TRBJ1-6
V: TRBV2
CDR3: CASSTTSGNSPLHF
DNA: TGTGCCAGCTCAACAACTTCGGGGAATTCACCCCTCCACTTT

size: many
D: TRBD2
J: TRBJ2-1
V: TRBV6-1
CDR3: CAGGLASYNEQFF
DNA: TGTGCCGGGGGACTAGCTTCCTACAATGAGCAGTTCTTC